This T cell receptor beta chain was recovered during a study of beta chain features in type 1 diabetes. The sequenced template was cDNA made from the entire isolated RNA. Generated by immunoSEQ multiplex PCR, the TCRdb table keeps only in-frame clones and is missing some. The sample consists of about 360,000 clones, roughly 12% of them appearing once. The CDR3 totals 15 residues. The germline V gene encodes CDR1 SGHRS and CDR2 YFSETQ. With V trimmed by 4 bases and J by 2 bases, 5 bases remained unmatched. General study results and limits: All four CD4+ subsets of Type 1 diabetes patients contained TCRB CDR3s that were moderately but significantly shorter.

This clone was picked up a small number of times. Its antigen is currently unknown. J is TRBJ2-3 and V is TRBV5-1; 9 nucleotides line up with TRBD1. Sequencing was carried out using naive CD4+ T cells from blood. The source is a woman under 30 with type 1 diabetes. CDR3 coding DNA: TGCGCCAGCAGCGTCGGACAGGGGTACACAGATACGCAGTATTTT. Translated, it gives CASSVGQGYTDTQYF.